This TCR beta chain came from a study of blood T cell repertoires in COVID-19. Libraries were prepared by immunoSEQ multiplex PCR; TCRdb keeps only in-frame clonotypes and omits some of them. The table has some 200,000 clones, approximately 90% seen once. V lost 2 bases to trimming and J lost 5 bases; unmatched junction nucleotides: 6. The CDR3 is 16 amino acids. Germline lookup yields CDR1 LGHNA and CDR2 YSLEER. The gene calls are TRBV4-3 and TRBJ1-1, with 12 bases matching TRBD1. The material sequenced was peripheral blood. This sequence originates from an elderly man with acute or convalescent COVID-19. The CDR3 nucleotides read TGCGCCAGCAGCCAACCGGGACAGGGGGCGGTGACTGAAGCTTTCTTT. It encodes CASSQPGQGAVTEAFF.